This T cell receptor (beta chain) was found in a study of T cell changes during pregnancy in multiple sclerosis. This CDR3 comprises 13 residues. V shed 2 bases and J 3 bases; nucleotides not matched to a gene: 1. Per germline, CDR1 GTSNPN and CDR2 SVGIG (reference sequence). Data came from immunoSEQ multiplex PCR; TCRdb stores just in-frame clones and leaves some out. Among approximately 41,000 clones listed, approximately 94% were seen once. This TCR was sampled from a female donor with multiple sclerosis, enrolled in a pregnancy study. Sample: CD8+ T cells from peripheral blood mononuclear cells, taken in the third trimester of pregnancy. The chain uses TRBV30 and TRBJ2-3, with 8 bases fitting TRBD1. CDR3 DNA: TGTGCCTGGAGTCGGACAGGGACAGATACGCAGTATTTT. It is translated as CAWSRTGTDTQYF.